The clone carrying this TCR beta chain was seen just once. Antigen: not known. The germline gene is not matched at one end of the junction; a read error may be the cause. These data originate in a study of blood T cells in healthy people across ages. Study-wide background: Researchers report that template switching captured about one barcoded beta molecule per two T cells. The study, taken as a whole, reports: Estimates of diversity drawn from one million T cells were considered underestimates. CMV status of donors was unknown, possibly confounding expanded clonotype changes.

Using a J-beta primer mix together with a sample-barcoded 5' primer, a second PCR was run for about 6 to 11 cycles. One entry per CDR3 protein results from TCRdb running MiXCR on the 5' RACE reads. In the table there are roughly 730,000 distinct CDR3 sequences, about 61% of which are singletons. Germline CDR1 LNHDA, CDR2 SQIVND (reference sequence). The CDR3 is 17 amino acids. The sequencing sample was made of blood. The chain recombines TRBV19 with TRBJ2-1; 15 nucleotides line up with TRBD2. This clonotype was sampled from a middle-aged man in good health. The CDR3 DNA reads TGTGCCGGTAGTATAGGCGGACTAGCGGGGGGGCAAAGTGAGCAGTTCTTC. Translating it yields CAGSIGGLAGGQSEQFF.